The next 14 T cell receptor beta chains were all read from a single sample in a study of PD-L1 blockade in urothelial cancer. Generated by immunoSEQ multiplex PCR, the TCRdb table keeps only in-frame clones and is missing some. This table has about 85,000 clones, 70% to 90% appearing once. Time point denoted: pretreatment peripheral blood. Sample: PBMCs, taken around atezolizumab (anti-PD-L1) treatment. These receptors all come from a man in his fifties or sixties with urothelial cancer.

The chain links TRBV30 to TRBJ2-1, with a possible D match to TRBD2 (5 bases). Trimming took off 0 bases at V and 5 bases at J, with 14 bases between the two ends. The germline V gene encodes CDR1 GTSNPN and CDR2 SVGIG (reference sequence). CDR3 length: 15 residues. The CDR3 is CAWSVRGLGNNEQFF. Here the CDR3 DNA reads TGTGCCTGGAGTGTACGAGGGCTAGGAAACAATGAGCAGTTCTTC.

The CDR3 region is CASSQRYTSGTSDEQYF. As DNA, the CDR3 is TGCGCCAGCAGCCAGCGCTACACCTCCGGGACTAGCGACGAGCAGTACTTC. The chain recombines TRBV5-1 with TRBJ2-7; 10 nucleotides align to TRBD2. CDR1 and CDR2 (germline): SGHRS, YFSETQ. The CDR3 consists of 17 residues. The ends lost 4 bases at V and 5 bases at J; junction bases unmatched: 15.

This chain uses TRBV6-1 with TRBJ2-4, with D tentatively TRBD2 (5 bases). This CDR3 is built from 16 residues. Trimming left V 3 bases short and J 6 bases short, with 18 bases between. Germline V gene sequence: CDR1 MNHNS, CDR2 SASEGT. The CDR3 is CASSDVFSSGLNIQYF. The CDR3 nucleotides are TGTGCCAGCAGTGATGTTTTCTCGAGCGGTTTAAACATTCAGTACTTC.

J is TRBJ1-5 and V is TRBV5-8; 7 nucleotides line up with TRBD1. The CDR3 sequence is 16 residues long. CDR1 is SGHTS, CDR2 YDEGEE, per germline. Trimming cost V 4 bases and J 1 base; bases outside gene matches: 8. The DNA for the CDR3 is TGTGCCAGCAGCGCCACTTGGGGACAGAGCAATCAGCCCCAGCATTTT. This sequence encodes CASSATWGQSNQPQHF.

The V and J genes are TRBV18 and TRBJ2-7; 8 bases match TRBD1. Germline V gives CDR1 KGHSH, CDR2 LQKENI. The trim removed 6 bases at V and 3 bases at J, leaving 7 bases unmatched. The CDR3 length is 14 residues. The CDR3 is CASSEQGGLYEQYF. CDR3 DNA sequence: TGTGCCAGCTCGGAACAGGGGGGTCTCTACGAGCAGTACTTC.

V gene TRBV5-1 combines with J gene TRBJ2-7; possible D gene TRBD1, 6 bases. This CDR3 has 14 residues. The germline gives CDR1 SGHRS, CDR2 YFSETQ. Trimming cost V 3 bases and J 6 bases, with 16 bases left between them. CDR3 DNA sequence: TGCGCCAGCAGCTCGCAAAGACAGGCCGGCGAGCAGTACTTC. The encoded protein is CASSSQRQAGEQYF.

This chain links TRBV5-1 with TRBJ1-2, with a possible D match to TRBD1 (5 bases). Germline CDR1 is SGHRS and CDR2 is YFSETQ. Trimming left V 2 bases short and J 5 bases short, with 13 bases between. The CDR3 is made up of 14 amino acids. The CDR3 is CASSLLGVGYGYTF. DNA for the CDR3: TGCGCCAGCAGCTTATTAGGGGTGGGGTATGGCTACACCTTC. The variable domain in full, with the rest retrieved from reference TRBV5-1 and TRBJ1-2, is KAGVTQTPRYLIKTRGQQVTLSCSPISGHRSVSWYQQTPGQGLQFLFEYFSETQRNKGNFPGRFSGRQFSNSRSEMNVSTLELGDSALYLCASSLLGVGYGYTFGSGTRLTVV.

The J gene is TRBJ1-2, the V gene TRBV19, with 10 bases that match TRBD1. The CDR3 has 15 amino acids. From germline, CDR1 is LNHDA and CDR2 SQIVND (reference sequence). The V gene end was trimmed by 4 bases and the J gene end by 8 bases; junction bases not matched to a gene: 10. The CDR3 DNA follows: TGTGCCAGTAGTAGACAGGGGGCGCAAAGTAAGGGCTACACCTTC. Residues: CASSRQGAQSKGYTF. The full variable domain, rest sourced from reference TRBV19 and TRBJ1-2, is DGGITQSPKYLFRKEGQNVTLSCEQNLNHDAMYWYRQDPGQGLRLIYYSQIVNDFQKGDIAEGYSVSREKKESFPLTVTSAQKNPTAFYLCASSRQGAQSKGYTFGSGTRLTVV.

This clone occurred once. The chain is built from TRBV2 and TRBJ1-2; 8 nucleotides line up with TRBD1. Germline lookup yields CDR1 SNHLY and CDR2 FYNNEI. After removal of 5 bases from V and 4 bases from J, the junction contained 6 bases not matched to a gene. This CDR3 has 14 amino acids. CDR3 protein: CASSQDRDGYGYTF. CDR3 in DNA: TGTGCCAGCAGTCAGGACAGGGATGGCTATGGCTACACCTTC.

The chain combines TRBV5-1 with TRBJ2-6, with 7 bases fitting TRBD1. The CDR3 runs to 20 residues. Germline V CDR1 and CDR2: SGHRS, YFSETQ. J gave up 0 bases and V 4 bases, and 16 bases lay outside the gene matches. The CDR3 sequence is CASSLRERTGGFSGANVLTF. For the CDR3, the DNA is TGCGCCAGCAGCCTAAGAGAAAGGACAGGTGGTTTCTCTGGGGCCAACGTCCTGACTTTC. The whole variable domain, filled in from reference TRBV5-1 and TRBJ2-6, reads KAGVTQTPRYLIKTRGQQVTLSCSPISGHRSVSWYQQTPGQGLQFLFEYFSETQRNKGNFPGRFSGRQFSNSRSEMNVSTLELGDSALYLCASSLRERTGGFSGANVLTFGAGSRLTVL.

This rearrangement joins TRBV5-1 to TRBJ2-5; the match to TRBD1 covers 9 bases. The CDR3 length is 15 residues. The V gene's germline CDR1 is SGHRS and CDR2 YFSETQ. V was pared by 0 bases and J by 1 base, with 1 base of the junction left unmatched. CDR3 sequence reads: CASSLAGQGQETQYF. The CDR3 DNA is TGCGCCAGCAGCTTGGCGGGACAGGGCCAAGAGACCCAGTACTTC. Complete variable domain (other parts from reference TRBV5-1 and TRBJ2-5): KAGVTQTPRYLIKTRGQQVTLSCSPISGHRSVSWYQQTPGQGLQFLFEYFSETQRNKGNFPGRFSGRQFSNSRSEMNVSTLELGDSALYLCASSLAGQGQETQYFGPGTRLLVL.

The genes are TRBV4-3 and TRBJ2-1, with a weak D call TRBD2 (6 bases). V lost 0 bases, J lost 4 bases, and 13 bases lay in between. CDR3 size: 16 residues. Germline CDR1 and CDR2: LGHNA and YSLEER. CDR3 nucleotide sequence: TGCGCCAGCAGCCAAGAAAGTAGCGGAGCATACAATGAGCAGTTCTTC. This translates into CASSQESSGAYNEQFF.

The chain is built from TRBV10-1 and TRBJ2-7; 11 bases map to TRBD1. The CDR3 spans 15 residues. From germline, CDR1 is WNHNN and CDR2 SYGVQD (reference sequence). V dropped 6 bases and J dropped 2; count of bases not matched to a gene: 6. CDR3 loop: CASSHTGQGAYEQYF. CDR3 coding DNA: TGCGCCAGCAGCCACACGGGACAGGGGGCCTACGAGCAGTACTTC.

This CDR3 reads CASSQGSASSYNEQFF. In nucleotides, the CDR3 is TGCGCCAGCAGCCAAGGGAGCGCTTCCTCCTACAATGAGCAGTTCTTC. The chain uses TRBV4-1 and TRBJ2-1; D is unclear. The germline V gene encodes CDR1 MGHRA and CDR2 YSYEKL. There are 16 residues in the CDR3. Trimming shortened V by 1 base and J by 0 bases, and 10 bases separated the two germline ends.